A single sample is the source of the 29 T cell receptor beta chains below, sequenced in a study of T cells in Graves' hyperthyroidism and ophthalmopathy. Regions amplified from RNA transcripts were the TCR beta CDR3 regions. When the TCR CDR3 underwent first-round RT-PCR, the HTBI primer set was used. TCRdb used MiXCR to reprocess the multiplex PCR reads, holding one entry per CDR3 protein. The data hold approximately 700,000 distinct CDR3 sequences, with about 16% observed a single time. The sample taken for sequencing was blood. The receptors were gathered from a man aged 18 to 29 with Graves' hyperthyroidism.

This clonotype showed up many times. V and J are TRBV20-1 and TRBJ2-7, with D perhaps matching TRBD2 (6 bases). Trimming shortened V by 2 bases and J by 0 bases, and 8 bases separated the two germline ends. The germline V gene encodes CDR1 DFQATT and CDR2 SNEGSKA (reference sequence). The CDR3 is 13 residues long. CDR3 loop: CSARSTSSYEQYF. As DNA, the CDR3 is TGCAGTGCTAGATCGACTAGCTCCTACGAGCAGTACTTC.

As DNA, the CDR3 is TGTGCCACCAGCATCCGGACCCAAACCGGGGAGCTGTTTTTT. Its translation is CATSIRTQTGELFF. V usage is TRBV15 and J usage is TRBJ2-2; D not certain. This CDR3 is 14 amino acids long. From germline, CDR1 is LNHNV and CDR2 YYDKDF (reference sequence). The V end was cut by 4 bases, the J end by 5 bases, with 11 bases between.

This clonotype was counted many times. V usage is TRBV12-3 or TRBV12-4 and J usage is TRBJ2-5, with D perhaps TRBD2 (7 bases). V lost 4 bases to trimming and J lost 1 base, with 34 bases between them. CDR3 length: 22 residues. CDR3 region: CASSSGQGGGLGLTGGQETQYF. The CDR3 nucleotides are TGTGCCAGCAGTTCAGGGCAGGGCGGGGGCTTAGGCCTAACTGGGGGCCAAGAGACCCAGTACTTC.

The chain recombines TRBV29-1 with TRBJ2-2, with 7 bases fitting TRBD1. The CDR3 contains 15 residues. Germline values: CDR1 SQVTM, CDR2 ANQGSEA. The V gene end was trimmed by 3 bases and the J gene end by 4 bases; junction bases not matched to a gene: 8. The CDR3 reads CSVEGTGTATGELFF. The DNA of the CDR3 is TGCAGCGTTGAGGGGACGGGGACAGCCACCGGGGAGCTGTTTTTT.

This clonotype appeared once. The chain uses TRBV19 and TRBJ1-4; D unresolved. CDR1 is LNHDA, CDR2 SQIVND, per germline (reference sequence). CDR3 length equals 14 residues. V was pared by 5 bases and J by 7 bases, with 14 bases between. The DNA of the CDR3 is TGTGCCAGTAGTGAACAATACAGTGTTGAAAAACTGTTTTTT. Its protein product is CASSEQYSVEKLFF.

This clonotype was seen ten or more times. The chain couples TRBV7-8 to TRBJ2-3; 16 nucleotides align to TRBD2. The CDR3 totals 16 residues. Germline lookup yields CDR1 SGHVS and CDR2 FQNEAQ. Losses at the gene ends were 5 bases for V and 5 bases for J; bases not matched to a gene: 4. The CDR3 here is CASSTGLAGGLDTQYF. CDR3 sequence (DNA): TGTGCCAGCAGCACGGGACTAGCGGGAGGGCTAGATACGCAGTATTTT.

The chain employs TRBV5-4 and TRBJ2-1; D is uncertain. V was trimmed by 2 bases and J by 3 bases, leaving 9 bases between them. Germline lookup yields CDR1 SGHNT and CDR2 YYREEE (reference sequence). CDR3 length equals 14 residues. The DNA of the CDR3 is TGTGCCAGCAGCTTTTCTAGGAGCTACAATGAGCAGTTCTTC. It is translated as CASSFSRSYNEQFF.

This clonotype was counted at least ten times. The V call is TRBV27, the J call TRBJ2-5, with 15 bases fitting TRBD2. CDR3 length: 18 amino acids. Trimming cost V 5 bases and J 5 bases; bases outside gene matches: 12. CDR1 MNHEY and CDR2 SMNVEV come from the germline V gene (reference sequence). The CDR3 DNA reads TGTGCCAGCAGTCCACCTCCGGGACTAGCGGGAGGTAGGGAGACCCAGTACTTC. Translating it yields CASSPPPGLAGGRETQYF.

This clonotype was seen repeatedly, ten times or more. The chain carries TRBV27 and TRBJ1-4, with D perhaps matching TRBD1 (6 bases). The CDR3 totals 17 residues. Germline CDR1 and CDR2: MNHEY and SMNVEV (reference sequence). Trimming removed 6 bases at V and 3 bases at J, with 20 bases between. The CDR3 DNA reads TGTGCCAGCAGGCCGGGACATTTGTTTAGTGCTAATGAAAAACTGTTTTTT. Its translation is CASRPGHLFSANEKLFF. The entire variable domain, with the rest obtained from reference TRBV27 and TRBJ1-4, is as follows: EAQVTQNPRYLITVTGKKLTVTCSQNMNHEYMSWYRQDPGLGLRQIYYSMNVEVTDKGDVPEGYKVSRKEKRNFPLILESPSPNQTSLYFCASRPGHLFSANEKLFFGSGTQLSVL.

The gene calls are TRBV9 and TRBJ2-1; D call uncertain. This CDR3 is built from 17 residues. Germline CDR1 and CDR2: SGDLS and YYNGEE. V was cut by 4 bases and J by 2 bases, with 19 bases left in between. The DNA for the CDR3 is TGTGCCAGCAGCCCCAGACAAGCCACGGGCCCCTACAATGAGCAGTTCTTC. Amino acids: CASSPRQATGPYNEQFF. Complete variable domain (other parts from reference TRBV9 and TRBJ2-1): DSGVTQTPKHLITATGQRVTLRCSPRSGDLSVYWYQQSLDQGLQFLIQYYNGEERAKGNILERFSAQQFPDLHSELNLSSLELGDSALYFCASSPRQATGPYNEQFFGPGTRLTVL.

The chain has TRBV5-4 and TRBJ2-2, with a tentative D call TRBD2 (6 bases). Trimming stripped 5 bases from V and 6 bases from J, with 20 bases between. The germline V gene encodes CDR1 SGHNT and CDR2 YYREEE (reference sequence). This CDR3 comprises 16 residues. The CDR3 region has the DNA TGTGCCAGCAGTGGGGGGTCCCGGTCCTTGTCCGGGGAGCTGTTTTTT. Translating it yields CASSGGSRSLSGELFF.

The chain combines TRBV9 with TRBJ2-2; D uncertain. The V and J ends lost 4 bases and 1 base respectively, with 5 bases between them. This CDR3 is 13 amino acids long. Looked up from germline, CDR1 is SGDLS and CDR2 is YYNGEE. The CDR3 DNA reads as TGTGCCAGCAGCAACTGGAACACCGGGGAGCTGTTTTTT. Its translation is CASSNWNTGELFF.

This clonotype was observed at least ten times. The chain combines TRBV27 with TRBJ2-3; TRBD1 aligns across 12 bases. The germline gives CDR1 MNHEY, CDR2 SMNVEV (reference sequence). The CDR3 runs to 16 residues. After removal of 5 bases from V and 5 bases from J, the junction contained 8 bases not matched to a gene. The CDR3 bases are TGTGCCAGCAGTCTCCTGGGACAGGGGGCCGGAGATACGCAGTATTTT. Encoded protein: CASSLLGQGAGDTQYF.

The chain has TRBV7-7 and TRBJ2-1; 8 nucleotides line up with TRBD1. After removal of 5 bases from V and 10 bases from J, the junction contained 4 bases not matched to a gene. Looked up from germline, CDR1 is SSHAT and CDR2 is FNYEAQ (reference sequence). The CDR3 runs to 12 residues. CDR3: CASSQTGVEQFF. CDR3 coding DNA: TGTGCCAGCAGCCAGACAGGGGTGGAGCAGTTCTTC.

The chain employs TRBV18 and TRBJ1-5; TRBD1 matches 8 bases. CDR1 and CDR2 from the germline V gene are KGHSH and LQKENI. V lost 3 bases, J lost 6 bases, and 7 bases stayed unmatched. The length of the CDR3 is 15 residues. CDR3 region: CASSPDRAAAQPQHF. DNA for the CDR3: TGTGCCAGCTCACCGGACAGGGCCGCCGCTCAGCCCCAGCATTTT. Using reference TRBV18 and TRBJ1-5 for the parts outside the CDR3, the full variable domain is NAGVMQNPRHLVRRRGQEARLRCSPMKGHSHVYWYRQLPEEGLKFMVYLQKENIIDESGMPKERFSAEFPKEGPSILRIQQVVRGDSAAYFCASSPDRAAAQPQHFGDGTRLSIL.

This clonotype was counted a few times. The chain joins TRBV20-1 to TRBJ2-1; D is uncertain. In germline, CDR1 is DFQATT, CDR2 SNEGSKA (reference sequence). The V end was cut by 3 bases, the J end by 0 bases, with 12 bases between. This CDR3 is built from 15 residues. DNA for the CDR3: TGCAGTGCTAGTTCCGGCTACAGCTCCTACAATGAGCAGTTCTTC. It codes for CSASSGYSSYNEQFF.

This clonotype was counted a few times. The CDR3 sequence is CASSQGARGPDNEQFF. The CDR3 DNA is TGCGCCAGCAGCCAAGGAGCCAGGGGCCCCGACAATGAGCAGTTCTTC. The chain links TRBV4-3 to TRBJ2-1; D might be TRBD1 (6 bases). V dropped 1 base and J dropped 5 bases, with 15 bases sitting between them. The CDR3 length is 16 residues. From germline, CDR1 is LGHNA and CDR2 YSLEER.

The chain joins TRBV19 to TRBJ1-5, with D tentatively TRBD1 (5 bases). Trimming took off 6 bases at V and 4 bases at J, with 19 bases between the two ends. Germline V gene lookup returns CDR1 LNHDA and CDR2 SQIVND (reference sequence). The CDR3 runs to 16 residues. The CDR3 loop reads CASSIETATLNQPQHF. The CDR3 bases are TGTGCCAGTAGCATCGAGACAGCCACCCTTAATCAGCCCCAGCATTTT. The full variable domain, with the rest looked up from reference TRBV19 and TRBJ1-5, is DGGITQSPKYLFRKEGQNVTLSCEQNLNHDAMYWYRQDPGQGLRLIYYSQIVNDFQKGDIAEGYSVSREKKESFPLTVTSAQKNPTAFYLCASSIETATLNQPQHFGDGTRLSIL.

This clonotype was seen repeatedly, ten times or more. The chain joins TRBV10-3 to TRBJ1-6; TRBD1 agrees at 7 bases. The J segment lost 7 bases and the V segment lost 6 bases, leaving 6 bases of the junction unmatched. This CDR3 comprises 14 residues. Germline V gene lookup returns CDR1 ENHRY and CDR2 SYGVKD. CDR3 loop: CAISPGQTNSPLHF. CDR3 bases: TGTGCCATCAGCCCGGGACAGACGAATTCACCCCTCCACTTT.

In this sample, this clonotype turned up a few times. The CDR3 reads CASSYSMQGNSPLHF. In DNA form, the CDR3 reads TGTGCCAGCAGTTACTCGATGCAGGGAAATTCACCCCTCCACTTT. The V call is TRBV6-2 or TRBV6-3, the J call TRBJ1-6, with D possibly being TRBD1 (5 bases). The CDR3 is made up of 15 amino acids. Looked up from germline, CDR1 is MNHEY and CDR2 is SVGEGT. Between the trimmed V and J ends, which lost 0 bases and 7 bases, there was a span of 10 bases.

Ten or more counts support this clonotype. This sequence joins TRBV28 and TRBJ2-2; no reliable D call. The CDR3 runs 13 residues. The V end was cut by 8 bases, the J end by 0 bases, with 7 bases between. In germline, CDR1 is MDHEN, CDR2 SYDVKM. For the CDR3, the DNA is TGTGCCAGCCCGGACCCGAACACCGGGGAGCTGTTTTTT. As protein: CASPDPNTGELFF.

The CDR3 nucleotides are TGCGCCAGCACATGGCAGGGGTCCTACAATGAGCAGTTCTTC. Its translation is CASTWQGSYNEQFF. The chain is built from TRBV5-1 and TRBJ2-1, with D maybe TRBD1 (6 bases). The CDR3 covers 14 residues. Germline values: CDR1 SGHRS, CDR2 YFSETQ. V shed 6 bases and J shed 1 base, with 11 bases lying between them.

This clonotype turned up a few times. This chain joins TRBV4-2 and TRBJ2-1; 7 nucleotides line up with TRBD2. This CDR3 region has 15 residues. J gave up 2 bases and V 3 bases, and 4 bases lay outside the gene matches. Germline-derived CDR1 and CDR2 are LGHNA and YNFKEQ. The CDR3 loop is CASSHPGTTYNEQFF. The CDR3, as DNA: TGTGCCAGCAGCCATCCCGGGACTACCTACAATGAGCAGTTCTTC.

The rearrangement uses TRBV5-1 and TRBJ2-5; 7 nucleotides agree with TRBD1. Germline-derived CDR1 and CDR2 are SGHRS and YFSETQ. The CDR3 loop spans 17 amino acids. The V gene end was trimmed by 4 bases and the J gene end by 4 bases; junction bases not matched to a gene: 16. The CDR3: CASSHAYGLTGRETQYF. The CDR3 nucleotides read TGCGCCAGCAGCCACGCATATGGGTTGACAGGGCGAGAGACCCAGTACTTC. The variable domain in full, completed from reference TRBV5-1 and TRBJ2-5, reads KAGVTQTPRYLIKTRGQQVTLSCSPISGHRSVSWYQQTPGQGLQFLFEYFSETQRNKGNFPGRFSGRQFSNSRSEMNVSTLELGDSALYLCASSHAYGLTGRETQYFGPGTRLLVL.

This clonotype was detected many times. V usage is TRBV20-1 and J usage is TRBJ1-5, with a tentative D call TRBD1 (6 bases). The CDR3 sequence is 14 residues long. The V end lost 2 bases, the J end lost 2 bases, and 10 bases lay between the germline ends. Germline values: CDR1 DFQATT, CDR2 SNEGSKA (reference sequence). The CDR3 DNA follows: TGCAGTGCTAGAAGAGGGGGGGGCAATCAGCCCCAGCATTTT. This sequence encodes CSARRGGGNQPQHF.

The V gene is TRBV20-1, the J gene TRBJ2-3; D possibly uses TRBD1 or TRBD2 (6 bases each). The V gene lost 6 bases and the J gene lost 4 bases, with 20 bases spanning the gap. CDR3 length equals 15 residues. Germline CDR1 is DFQATT and CDR2 is SNEGSKA (reference sequence). CDR3 in amino acids: CSALDSRRGPDTQYF. The CDR3 coding sequence is TGCAGTGCCCTGGATTCGCGACGGGGGCCAGATACGCAGTATTTT.

In this sample, this clonotype turned up a few times. This rearrangement joins TRBV30 to TRBJ2-6; tentatively, D is TRBD1 (6 bases). The CDR3 covers 15 residues. The V gene lost 2 bases and the J gene lost 0 bases, with 8 bases spanning the gap. From germline, CDR1 is GTSNPN and CDR2 SVGIG (reference sequence). The chain's CDR3 is CAWSLGGSGANVLTF. The CDR3 coding sequence is TGTGCCTGGAGTCTAGGGGGCTCTGGGGCCAACGTCCTGACTTTC.

The chain couples TRBV7-3 to TRBJ2-2, with D maybe TRBD2 (6 bases). The length of the CDR3 is 14 residues. Germline CDR1 is SGHTA and CDR2 is FQGTGA. V lost 2 bases, J lost 7 bases, and 11 bases lay in between. The DNA of the CDR3 is TGTGCCAGCAGCTTAGGAGGGAGGAACGGGGAGCTGTTTTTT. As protein: CASSLGGRNGELFF.

V gene TRBV11-2 combines with J gene TRBJ2-7; a weak D match, TRBD2 (5 bases). Germline CDR1 is SGHAT and CDR2 is FQNNGV. CDR3 length: 16 residues. The V end was cut by 2 bases, the J end by 2 bases, with 16 bases between. CDR3: CASSLTGSGFTYEQYF. The CDR3 bases are TGTGCCAGCAGCTTAACGGGTTCGGGGTTTACCTACGAGCAGTACTTC.